The source of this TCR beta chain is a study of T cell responses to AZD1222 COVID-19 vaccine. General observations from the study: Regions 160-218 and 743-854 dominated among vaccine-associated CD4 TCRs spanning spike. There were mostly white British donors and more females than males, and clonal diversity was possibly underestimated.

The CDR3 totals 13 residues. The germline CDR1 and CDR2 sequences are LGHDT and YNNKEL (reference sequence). The ends were cut back, 1 base at V and 8 bases at J, with 11 bases in the middle. For this clone: The antigen is not known.

Here immunoSEQ multiplex PCR was the method, and the copy in TCRdb shows in-frame clones only, minus some. The sample yields 140,000 to 150,000 clones, under 95% seen once. Sequenced here: peripheral blood, sampled on day 0 of AZD1222 vaccination. This sequence was found in an adult in good health. This chain links TRBV3-1 (or the pseudogene TRBV3-2) with TRBJ1-1; D unclear. Here the CDR3 reads CASSQGLQAEAFF. The CDR3 DNA sequence: TGTGCCAGCAGCCAAGGTCTCCAGGCAGAAGCTTTCTTT.